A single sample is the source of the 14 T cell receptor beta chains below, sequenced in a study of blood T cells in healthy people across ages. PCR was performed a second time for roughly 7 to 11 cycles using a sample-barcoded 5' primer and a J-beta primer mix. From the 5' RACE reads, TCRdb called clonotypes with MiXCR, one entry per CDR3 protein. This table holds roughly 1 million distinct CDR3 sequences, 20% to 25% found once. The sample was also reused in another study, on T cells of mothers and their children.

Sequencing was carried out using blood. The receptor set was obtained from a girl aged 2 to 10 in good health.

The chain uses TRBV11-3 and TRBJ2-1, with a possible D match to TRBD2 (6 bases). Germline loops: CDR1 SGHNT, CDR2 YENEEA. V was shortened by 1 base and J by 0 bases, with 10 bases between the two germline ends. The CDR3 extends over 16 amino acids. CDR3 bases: TGTGCCAGCAGCTTAGGGGGGGTGAGCTCCTACAATGAGCAGTTCTTC. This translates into CASSLGGVSSYNEQFF.

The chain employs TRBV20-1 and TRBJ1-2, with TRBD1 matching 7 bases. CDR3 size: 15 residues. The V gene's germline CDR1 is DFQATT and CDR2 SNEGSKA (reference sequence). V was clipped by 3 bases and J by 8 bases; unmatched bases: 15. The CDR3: CSARDGQALRRGYTF. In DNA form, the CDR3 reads TGCAGTGCTAGGGACGGACAGGCCCTTCGCAGGGGCTACACCTTC.

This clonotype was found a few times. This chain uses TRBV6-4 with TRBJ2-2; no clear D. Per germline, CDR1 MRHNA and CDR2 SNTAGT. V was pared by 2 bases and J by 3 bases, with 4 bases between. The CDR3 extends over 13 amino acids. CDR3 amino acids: CASSDGDTGELFF. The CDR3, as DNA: TGTGCCAGCAGTGACGGGGACACCGGGGAGCTGTTTTTT.

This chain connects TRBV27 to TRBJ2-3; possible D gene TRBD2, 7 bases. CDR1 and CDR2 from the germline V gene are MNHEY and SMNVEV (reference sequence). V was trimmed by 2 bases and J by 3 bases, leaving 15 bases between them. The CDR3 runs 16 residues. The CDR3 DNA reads TGTGCCAGCAGTTTAGCGGGGGCGAGGTCGACAGATACGCAGTATTTT. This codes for CASSLAGARSTDTQYF.

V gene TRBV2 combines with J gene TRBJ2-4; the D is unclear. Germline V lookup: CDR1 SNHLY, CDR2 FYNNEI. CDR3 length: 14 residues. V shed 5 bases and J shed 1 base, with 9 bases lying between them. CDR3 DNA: TGTGCCAGCAGTACCCAAGGGGCCAAAAACATTCAGTACTTC. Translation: CASSTQGAKNIQYF.

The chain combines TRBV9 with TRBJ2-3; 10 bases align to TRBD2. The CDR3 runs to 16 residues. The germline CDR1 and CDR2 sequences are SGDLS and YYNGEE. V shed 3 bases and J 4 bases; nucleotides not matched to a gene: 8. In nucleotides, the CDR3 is TGTGCCAGCAGCGCTAGCGGGGGTTATCCCGCAGATACGCAGTATTTT. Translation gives CASSASGGYPADTQYF.

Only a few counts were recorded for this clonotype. The CDR3 loop reads CATQDSYGYTF. CDR3 sequence (DNA): TGTGCCACACAGGATTCCTATGGCTACACCTTC. This sequence joins TRBV10-3 and TRBJ1-2; D is perhaps TRBD1 (5 bases). Trimming pared 10 bases from V and 4 bases from J, leaving 10 bases between. Looked up from germline, CDR1 is ENHRY and CDR2 is SYGVKD. CDR3 size: 11 residues.

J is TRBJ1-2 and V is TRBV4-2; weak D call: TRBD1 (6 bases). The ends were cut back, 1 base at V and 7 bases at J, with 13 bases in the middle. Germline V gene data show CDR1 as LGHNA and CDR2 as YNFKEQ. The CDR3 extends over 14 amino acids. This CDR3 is CASSQVLTGGGYTF. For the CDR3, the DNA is TGTGCCAGCAGCCAAGTCCTGACAGGAGGTGGCTACACCTTC.

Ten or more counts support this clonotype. CDR3 residues: CASRTLAGVNIQYF. The DNA of the CDR3 is TGTGCCAGCAGGACATTAGCGGGAGTTAACATTCAGTACTTC. V gene TRBV28 combines with J gene TRBJ2-4; TRBD2 aligns across 9 bases. Looked up from germline, CDR1 is MDHEN and CDR2 is SYDVKM. CDR3 size: 14 residues. With V trimmed by 6 bases and J by 7 bases, 7 bases remained unmatched.

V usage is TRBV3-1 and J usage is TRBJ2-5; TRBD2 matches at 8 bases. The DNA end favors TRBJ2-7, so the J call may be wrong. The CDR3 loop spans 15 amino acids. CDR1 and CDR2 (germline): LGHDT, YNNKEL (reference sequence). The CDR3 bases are TGTGCCAGCAGCCACATAGCGGGGCAATCCTACGAGCAGTACTTC. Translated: CASSHIAGQSYEQYF.

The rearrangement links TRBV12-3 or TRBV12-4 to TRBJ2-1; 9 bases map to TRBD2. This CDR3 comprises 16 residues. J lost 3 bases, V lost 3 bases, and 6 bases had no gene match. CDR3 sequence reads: CASSFIAGDLYNEQFF. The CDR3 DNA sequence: TGTGCCAGCAGTTTCATAGCGGGGGACCTCTACAATGAGCAGTTCTTC.

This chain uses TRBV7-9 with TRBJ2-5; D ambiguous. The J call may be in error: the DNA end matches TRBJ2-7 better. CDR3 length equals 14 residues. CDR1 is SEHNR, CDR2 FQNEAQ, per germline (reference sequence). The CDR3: CASSALGSSDEQYF. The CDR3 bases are TGTGCCAGCAGCGCCCTGGGGTCTAGTGACGAGCAGTACTTC.

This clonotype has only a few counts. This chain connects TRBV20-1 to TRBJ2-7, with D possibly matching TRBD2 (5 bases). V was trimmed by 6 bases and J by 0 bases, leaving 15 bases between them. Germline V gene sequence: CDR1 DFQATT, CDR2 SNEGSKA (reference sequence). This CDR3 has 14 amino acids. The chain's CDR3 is CSAVGIHNSYEQYF. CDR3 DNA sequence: TGCAGTGCGGTCGGGATACACAACTCCTACGAGCAGTACTTC.

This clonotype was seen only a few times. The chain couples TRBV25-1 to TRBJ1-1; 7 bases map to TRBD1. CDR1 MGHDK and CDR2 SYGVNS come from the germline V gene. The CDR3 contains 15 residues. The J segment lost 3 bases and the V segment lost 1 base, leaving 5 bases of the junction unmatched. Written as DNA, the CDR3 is TGTGCCAGCAGTGAATGGGGGGACAGTTACACTGAAGCTTTCTTT. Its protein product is CASSEWGDSYTEAFF.